This TCR beta chain was recorded in a study of identical twins. Study-level findings and limits: Modelling approaches yielded underestimates of out-of-frame TCR alpha sharing between monozygotic twins. Insertions were fewer in abundant cord blood beta clonotypes, whereas memory repertoires showed none of this pattern. A partial confounding effect on zero-insertion analyses could come from invariant MAIT and iNKT cells. Excess sharing between twins was weaker in beta out-of-frame sequences.

TCRdb reanalysed the 5' RACE reads using MiXCR and keeps one entry per CDR3 protein. Of some 710,000 distinct CDR3 sequences listed, less than 7% are singletons. Germline CDR1 is KGHDR and CDR2 is SFDVKD. CDR3 length: 19 amino acids. Trimming removed 3 bases from V and 1 base from J; junction bases left unmatched: 5. For this clonotype: No antigen is known for it.

Sequencing used naive T cells sorted from blood. The receptor was isolated from a man aged 18 to 29 in good health. The J gene is TRBJ2-6, the V gene TRBV24-1; TRBD2 matches at 13 bases. The CDR3 DNA sequence: TGTGCCACCAGTGATCCCAGGACTAGCGGGAGTTCTGGGGCCAACGTCCTGACTTTC. It encodes CATSDPRTSGSSGANVLTF.